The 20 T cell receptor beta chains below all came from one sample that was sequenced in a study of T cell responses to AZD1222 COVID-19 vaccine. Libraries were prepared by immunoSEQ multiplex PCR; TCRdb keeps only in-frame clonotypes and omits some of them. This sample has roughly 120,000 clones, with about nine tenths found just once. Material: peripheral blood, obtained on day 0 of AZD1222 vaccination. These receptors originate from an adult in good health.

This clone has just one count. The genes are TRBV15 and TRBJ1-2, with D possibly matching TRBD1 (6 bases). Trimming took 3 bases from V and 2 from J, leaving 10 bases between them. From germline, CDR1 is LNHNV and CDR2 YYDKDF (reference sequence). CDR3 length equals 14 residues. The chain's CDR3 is CATSRPDRNYGYTF. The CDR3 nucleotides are TGTGCCACCAGCAGGCCGGACAGAAACTATGGCTACACCTTC.

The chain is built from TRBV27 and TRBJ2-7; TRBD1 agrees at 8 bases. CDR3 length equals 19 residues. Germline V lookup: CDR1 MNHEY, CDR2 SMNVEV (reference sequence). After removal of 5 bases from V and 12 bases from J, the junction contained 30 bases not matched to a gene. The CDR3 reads CASSKTGGGGRGDPLRPYF. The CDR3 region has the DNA TGTGCCAGCAGTAAAACAGGGGGTGGGGGACGAGGCGATCCTCTGAGGCCGTACTTC.

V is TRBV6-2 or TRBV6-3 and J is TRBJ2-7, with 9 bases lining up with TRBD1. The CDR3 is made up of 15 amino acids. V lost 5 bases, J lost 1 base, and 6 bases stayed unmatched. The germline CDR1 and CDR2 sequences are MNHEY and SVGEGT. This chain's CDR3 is CASSEPGQGSYEQYF. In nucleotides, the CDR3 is TGTGCCAGCAGTGAGCCCGGACAGGGGTCCTACGAGCAGTACTTC.

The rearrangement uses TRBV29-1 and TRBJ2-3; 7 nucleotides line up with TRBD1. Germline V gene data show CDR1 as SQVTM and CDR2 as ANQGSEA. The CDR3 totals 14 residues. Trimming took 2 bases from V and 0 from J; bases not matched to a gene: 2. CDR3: CSVERDSSTDTQYF. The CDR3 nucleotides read TGCAGCGTTGAAAGGGACAGTAGCACAGATACGCAGTATTTT.

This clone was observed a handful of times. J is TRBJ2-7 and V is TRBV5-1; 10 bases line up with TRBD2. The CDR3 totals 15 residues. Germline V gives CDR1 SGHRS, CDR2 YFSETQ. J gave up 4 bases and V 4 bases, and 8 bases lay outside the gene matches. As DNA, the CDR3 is TGCGCCAGCAGCCAGCAGGGTAGCGGGAGGTACGAGCAGTACTTC. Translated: CASSQQGSGRYEQYF.

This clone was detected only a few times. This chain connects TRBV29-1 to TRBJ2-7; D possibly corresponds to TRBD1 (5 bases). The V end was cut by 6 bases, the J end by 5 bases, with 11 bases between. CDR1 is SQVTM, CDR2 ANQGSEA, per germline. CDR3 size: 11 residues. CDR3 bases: TGCAGCGTCCCCGGACATGACGAGCAGTACTTC. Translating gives CSVPGHDEQYF.

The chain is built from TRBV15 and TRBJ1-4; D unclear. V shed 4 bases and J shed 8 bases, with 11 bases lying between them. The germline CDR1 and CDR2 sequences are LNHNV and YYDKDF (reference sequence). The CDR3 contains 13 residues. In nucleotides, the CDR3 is TGTGCCACCAGCATCTTTCCCTCCGAAAAACTGTTTTTT. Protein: CATSIFPSEKLFF.

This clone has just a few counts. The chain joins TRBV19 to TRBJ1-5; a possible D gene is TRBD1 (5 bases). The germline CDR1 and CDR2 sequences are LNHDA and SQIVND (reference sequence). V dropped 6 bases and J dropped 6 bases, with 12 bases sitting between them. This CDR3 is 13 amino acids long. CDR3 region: CASSNQGTQPQHF. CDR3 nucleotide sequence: TGTGCCAGTAGCAATCAGGGTACTCAGCCCCAGCATTTT.

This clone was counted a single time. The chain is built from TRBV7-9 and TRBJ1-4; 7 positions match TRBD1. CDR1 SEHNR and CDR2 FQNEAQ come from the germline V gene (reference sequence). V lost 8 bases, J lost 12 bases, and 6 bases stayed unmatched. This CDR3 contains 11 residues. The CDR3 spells CASQKQGQLFF. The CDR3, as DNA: TGTGCCAGCCAGAAACAGGGGCAACTGTTTTTT.

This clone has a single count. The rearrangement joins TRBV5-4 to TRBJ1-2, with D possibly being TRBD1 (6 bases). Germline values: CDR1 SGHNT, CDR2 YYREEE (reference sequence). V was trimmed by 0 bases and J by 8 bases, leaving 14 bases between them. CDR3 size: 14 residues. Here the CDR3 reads CASSLDIGGGGYTF. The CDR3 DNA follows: TGTGCCAGCAGCTTGGATATTGGGGGGGGCGGCTACACCTTC.

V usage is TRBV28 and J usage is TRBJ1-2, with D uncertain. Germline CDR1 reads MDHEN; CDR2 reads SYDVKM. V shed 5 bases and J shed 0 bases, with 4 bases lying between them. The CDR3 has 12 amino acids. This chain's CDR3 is CASSRSNYGYTF. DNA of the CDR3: TGTGCCAGCAGTAGATCTAACTATGGCTACACCTTC.

The DNA for the CDR3 is TGTGCCAGCAGCCGCTCCGGATCCAGCGATCCCTACGAGCAGTACTTC. As protein: CASSRSGSSDPYEQYF. The V gene is TRBV5-4, the J gene TRBJ2-7; D not certain. V lost 4 bases and J lost 2, with 19 bases in between. This CDR3 has 16 residues. Germline V gives CDR1 SGHNT, CDR2 YYREEE (reference sequence).

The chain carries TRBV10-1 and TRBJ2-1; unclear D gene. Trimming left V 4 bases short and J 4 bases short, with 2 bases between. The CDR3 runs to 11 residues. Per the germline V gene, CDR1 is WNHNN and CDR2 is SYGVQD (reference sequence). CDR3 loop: CASSGYNEQFF. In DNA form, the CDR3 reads TGCGCCAGCAGTGGTTACAATGAGCAGTTCTTC.

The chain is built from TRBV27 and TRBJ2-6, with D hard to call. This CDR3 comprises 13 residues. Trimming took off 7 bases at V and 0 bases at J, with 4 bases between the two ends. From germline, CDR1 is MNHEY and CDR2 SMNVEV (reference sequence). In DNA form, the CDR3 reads TGTGCCAGCAAACTCTCTGGGGCCAACGTCCTGACTTTC. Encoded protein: CASKLSGANVLTF.

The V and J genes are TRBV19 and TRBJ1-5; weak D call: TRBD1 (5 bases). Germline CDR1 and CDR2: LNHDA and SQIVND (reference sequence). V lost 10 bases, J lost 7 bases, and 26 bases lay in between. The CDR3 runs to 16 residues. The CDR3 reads CATDRAGTPARQPQHF. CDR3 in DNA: TGTGCCACCGATCGTGCAGGGACCCCCGCCCGGCAGCCCCAGCATTTT. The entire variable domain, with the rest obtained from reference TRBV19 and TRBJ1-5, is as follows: DGGITQSPKYLFRKEGQNVTLSCEQNLNHDAMYWYRQDPGQGLRLIYYSQIVNDFQKGDIAEGYSVSREKKESFPLTVTSAQKNPTAFYLCATDRAGTPARQPQHFGDGTRLSIL.

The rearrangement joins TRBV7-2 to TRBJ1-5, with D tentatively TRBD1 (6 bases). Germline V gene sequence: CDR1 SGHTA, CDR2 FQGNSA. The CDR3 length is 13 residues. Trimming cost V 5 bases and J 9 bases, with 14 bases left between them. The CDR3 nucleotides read TGTGCCAGCAGCCAAGACAGGAATACGCCCCAGCATTTT. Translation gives CASSQDRNTPQHF.

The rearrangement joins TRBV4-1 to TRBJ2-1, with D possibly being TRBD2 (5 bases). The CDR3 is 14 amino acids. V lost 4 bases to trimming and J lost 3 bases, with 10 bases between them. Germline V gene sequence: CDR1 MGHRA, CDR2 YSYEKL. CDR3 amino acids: CASSPAGDYNEQFF. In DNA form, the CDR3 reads TGCGCCAGCAGCCCCGCCGGGGACTACAATGAGCAGTTCTTC.

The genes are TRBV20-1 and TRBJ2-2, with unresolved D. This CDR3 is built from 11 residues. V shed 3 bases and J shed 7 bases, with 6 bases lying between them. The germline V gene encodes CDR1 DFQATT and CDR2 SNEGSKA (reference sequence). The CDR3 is CSARNYGELFF. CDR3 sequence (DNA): TGCAGTGCTAGGAACTACGGGGAGCTGTTTTTT.

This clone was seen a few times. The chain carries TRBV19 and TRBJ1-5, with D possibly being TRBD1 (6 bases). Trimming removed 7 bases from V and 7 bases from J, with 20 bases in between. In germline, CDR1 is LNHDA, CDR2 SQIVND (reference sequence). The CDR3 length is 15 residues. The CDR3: CASNVRSQGGQPQHF. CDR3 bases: TGTGCCAGTAACGTGAGGTCACAGGGAGGCCAGCCCCAGCATTTT. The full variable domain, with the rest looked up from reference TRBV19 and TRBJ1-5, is DGGITQSPKYLFRKEGQNVTLSCEQNLNHDAMYWYRQDPGQGLRLIYYSQIVNDFQKGDIAEGYSVSREKKESFPLTVTSAQKNPTAFYLCASNVRSQGGQPQHFGDGTRLSIL.

Here the CDR3 reads CASSREVGAGADTQYF. CDR3 DNA: TGCGCCAGCAGCCGGGAGGTGGGGGCGGGAGCAGATACGCAGTATTTT. The chain combines TRBV5-1 with TRBJ2-3; maybe TRBD2 (7 bases). Trimming stripped 4 bases from V and 4 bases from J, with 19 bases between. The CDR3 consists of 16 residues. The germline gives CDR1 SGHRS, CDR2 YFSETQ.